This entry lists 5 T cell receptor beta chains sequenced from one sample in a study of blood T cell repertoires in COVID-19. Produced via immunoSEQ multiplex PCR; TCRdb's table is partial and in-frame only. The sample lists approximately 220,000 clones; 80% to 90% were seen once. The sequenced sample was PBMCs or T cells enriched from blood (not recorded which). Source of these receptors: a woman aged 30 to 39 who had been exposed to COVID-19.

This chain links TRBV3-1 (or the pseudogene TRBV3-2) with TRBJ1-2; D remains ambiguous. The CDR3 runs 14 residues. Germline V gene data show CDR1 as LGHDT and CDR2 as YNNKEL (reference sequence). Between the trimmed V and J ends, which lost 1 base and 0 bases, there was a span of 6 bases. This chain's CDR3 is CASSQVQSNYGYTF. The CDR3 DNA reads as TGTGCCAGCAGCCAAGTCCAGTCTAACTATGGCTACACCTTC.

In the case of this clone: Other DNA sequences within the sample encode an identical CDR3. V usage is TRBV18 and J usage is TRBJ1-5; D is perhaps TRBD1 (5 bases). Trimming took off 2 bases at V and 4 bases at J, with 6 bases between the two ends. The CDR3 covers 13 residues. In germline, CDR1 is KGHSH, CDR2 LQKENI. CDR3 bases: TGTGCCAGCTCACCATCAGGGAATCAGCCCCAGCATTTT. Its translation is CASSPSGNQPQHF.

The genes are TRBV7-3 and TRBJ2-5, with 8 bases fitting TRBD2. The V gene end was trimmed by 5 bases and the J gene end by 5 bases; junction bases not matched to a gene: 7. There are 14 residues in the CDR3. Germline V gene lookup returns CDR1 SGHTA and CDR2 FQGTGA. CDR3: CASSPRGGLETQYF. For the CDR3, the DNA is TGTGCCAGCAGCCCTCGGGGGGGCCTTGAGACCCAGTACTTC.

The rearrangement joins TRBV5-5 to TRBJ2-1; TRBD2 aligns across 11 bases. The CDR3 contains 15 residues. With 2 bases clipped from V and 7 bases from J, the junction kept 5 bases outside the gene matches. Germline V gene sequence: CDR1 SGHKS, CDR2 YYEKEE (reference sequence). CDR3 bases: TGTGCCAGCAGCTTTTTAGCGGGGGGGCTGAATGAGCAGTTCTTC. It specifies CASSFLAGGLNEQFF.

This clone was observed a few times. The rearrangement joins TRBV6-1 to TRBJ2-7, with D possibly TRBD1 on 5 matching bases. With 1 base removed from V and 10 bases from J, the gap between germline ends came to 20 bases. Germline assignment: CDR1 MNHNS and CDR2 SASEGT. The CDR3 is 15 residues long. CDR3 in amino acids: CASSEGYRPTTEQYF. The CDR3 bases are TGTGCCAGCAGTGAAGGGTACAGGCCTACTACGGAACAGTACTTC.